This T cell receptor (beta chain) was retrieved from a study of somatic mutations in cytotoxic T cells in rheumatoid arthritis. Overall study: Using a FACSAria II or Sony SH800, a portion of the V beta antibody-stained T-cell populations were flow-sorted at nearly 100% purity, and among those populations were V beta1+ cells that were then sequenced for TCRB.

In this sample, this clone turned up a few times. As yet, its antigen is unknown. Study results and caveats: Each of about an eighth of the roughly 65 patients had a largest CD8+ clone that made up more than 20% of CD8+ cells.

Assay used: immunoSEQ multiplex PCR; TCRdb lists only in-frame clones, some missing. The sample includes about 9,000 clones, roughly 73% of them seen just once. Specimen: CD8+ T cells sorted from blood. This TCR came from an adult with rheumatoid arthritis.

CDR3 amino acids: CASSPQYFTDETQYF. CDR3 bases: TGTGCCAGCAGCCCCCAGTACTTTACGGACGAGACCCAGTACTTC. The gene calls are TRBV7-9 and TRBJ2-5; D gene uncertain. Looked up from germline, CDR1 is SEHNR and CDR2 is FQNEAQ (reference sequence). V was trimmed by 5 bases and J by 5 bases, leaving 18 bases between them. The CDR3 has 15 amino acids.